The 3 T cell receptor beta chains in this list originate from one sample, sequenced in a study of blood T cell repertoires in COVID-19 (dated by TCRdb to about 2020). The method behind the library was the immunoSEQ multiplex PCR assay. The immuneACCESS repertoire file appears here via TCRdb, limited to in-frame rearrangements. These files lack a portion of the clones; in checked studies, under half of the deficit traces to unresolved V genes, and the cause of the others is not known. Present in this sample are over 150,000 clones, approximately 87% of which were seen just once. The ten largest clones represent roughly an eighth of the sample. The sample comprised peripheral blood. The receptors were sampled from a woman aged 65 to 85 with COVID-19, enrolled during active disease.

This clone was counted between two and nine times. The chain couples TRBV15 to TRBJ2-3; tentative D call: TRBD1 (6 bases). CDR3 length equals 15 residues. V dropped 3 bases and J dropped 4 bases, with 14 bases sitting between them. Germline-derived CDR1 and CDR2 are LNHNV and YYDKDF (reference sequence). CDR3 loop: CATSSDRSRSDTQYF. CDR3 DNA sequence: TGTGCCACCAGCAGCGACAGGTCCCGGTCAGATACGCAGTATTTT.

This clone was detected only a few times. The chain is built from TRBV27 and TRBJ2-7; 7 nucleotides agree with TRBD2. CDR3 length equals 16 residues. V trimming: 2 bases; J trimming: 3 bases; junction bases outside the gene matches: 10. Germline loops: CDR1 MNHEY, CDR2 SMNVEV (reference sequence). CDR3 nucleotides: TGTGCCAGCAGTTTACAACGGGCGGGAGCGGGCTACGAGCAGTACTTC. Its translation is CASSLQRAGAGYEQYF.

The V and J genes are TRBV4-1 and TRBJ1-2, with TRBD1 identical over 7 bases. V lost 1 base, J lost 4 bases, and 9 bases stayed unmatched. This CDR3 contains 16 residues. The germline CDR1 and CDR2 sequences are MGHRA and YSYEKL. The CDR3 DNA sequence: TGCGCCAGCAGCCAAGTTTCGGGACAGCCTACCTATGGCTACACCTTC. Protein: CASSQVSGQPTYGYTF.